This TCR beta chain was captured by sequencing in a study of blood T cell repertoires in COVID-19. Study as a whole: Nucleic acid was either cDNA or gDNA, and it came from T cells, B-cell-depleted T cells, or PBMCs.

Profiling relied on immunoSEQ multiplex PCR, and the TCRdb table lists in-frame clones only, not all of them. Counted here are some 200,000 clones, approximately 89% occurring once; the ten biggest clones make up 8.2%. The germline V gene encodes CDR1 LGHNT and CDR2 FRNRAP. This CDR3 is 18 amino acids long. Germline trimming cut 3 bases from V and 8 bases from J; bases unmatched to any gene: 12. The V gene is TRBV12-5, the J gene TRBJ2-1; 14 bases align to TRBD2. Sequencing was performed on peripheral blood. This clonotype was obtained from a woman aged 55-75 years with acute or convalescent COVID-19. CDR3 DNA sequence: TGTGCTAGTGGTTTACGACTCATGGGGACTAGCGGGAGACATGAGCAGTTCTTC. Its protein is CASGLRLMGTSGRHEQFF. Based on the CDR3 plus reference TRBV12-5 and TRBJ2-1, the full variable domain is DARVTQTPRHKVTEMGQEVTMRCQPILGHNTVFWYRQTMMQGLELLAYFRNRAPLDDSGMPKDRFSAEMPDATLATLKIQPSEPRDSAVYFCASGLRLMGTSGRHEQFFGPGTRLTVL.